This TCR beta chain came from a study of graft-versus-host responses after intestinal transplantation. Study details: Every recipient underwent anti-thymocyte globulin induction, then tacrolimus and steroids for two to four years.

Whole-study results and caveats: Declining HvG levels early post-transplant were linked to peak circulating GvH clone levels. Investigators detected GvH clones in recipient marrow, with some emerging earlier in ileum or blood.

About this clone itself: Its antigen is as yet unknown. The same CDR3 can be traced to other DNA sequences in this sample.

Only in-frame clones appear in the TCRdb table, and some are missing; sequencing was by immunoSEQ multiplex PCR. The table lists about 130,000 clones, approximately 94% of them singletons, with roughly 0.15% in the top ten. V lost 3 bases to trimming and J lost 5 bases, with 7 bases between them. Germline V gene lookup returns CDR1 DFQATT and CDR2 SNEGSKA (reference sequence). The CDR3 contains 11 residues. The material was unstimulated CD4+ T cells sorted from spleen or lymph node cells, obtained before intestinal transplant. J is TRBJ1-2 and V is TRBV20-1; tentative D call: TRBD1 (5 bases). This clonotype was sampled from a human donor who received an intestinal transplant. This CDR3 is CSARGVYGYTF. CDR3 bases: TGCAGTGCTAGGGGGGTATATGGCTACACCTTC.